This T cell receptor (beta chain) was observed in a study of identical twins (dated by TCRdb to about 2016). In the study overall: TCR alpha and beta repertoires from monozygotic twins, unrelated adults of various ages and cord blood were deep-sequenced to test whether fetal clonotypes persist. To rule out contamination, the twin experiments were replicated at different times with different library preparation protocols.

The research as a whole found: Compared with coincidental sharing between unrelated individuals, out-of-frame TCR alpha sequences shared between twins showed an excess of sequences with low generation probability. Because the same donors could not be followed over many years, conclusions were based on cross-sectional statistical analysis. The excess sharing between twins in beta out-of-frame sequences was weaker because fewer shared sequences reduced the signal-to-noise ratio. Recombination models systematically underestimated out-of-frame TCR alpha sharing in monozygotic twins but agreed with sharing between unrelated individuals. Fewer insertions were carried by abundant cord blood beta clonotypes; a weaker similar trend was observed in young adult naive repertoires, while no such trend was observed in memory repertoires. Invariant T cells such as MAIT and iNKT could partly confound zero-insertion analyses, although diverse VJ usage argued against such confounding for most clonotypes.

Notes on this clonotype: Its target antigen remains unknown. There are no base qualities to consult, and no much larger clone falls within one base.

The CDR3, cysteine through phenylalanine, is 17 amino acids long. Only CDR3 DNA remains: 51 bases, in frame from the first base. Germline trimming: 5 bases from V, 4 bases from J; junction bases outside gene matches: 12. The germline V gene gives CDR1 as ENHRY and CDR2 as SYGVKD. Libraries were built with 5' RACE. TCRdb names Illumina HiSeq 2000 as the instrument used. Template switching added a universal primer binding site, and the final cDNA carried a unique molecular identifier that allowed TCR cDNA molecules to be counted accurately. Specific primers in the conserved constant-segment region were used to synthesize first-strand cDNA for the TCR alpha and beta chains. To control for contamination, every cDNA library carried two barcodes: a SMART-Mk sample barcode plus Illumina barcodes. TruSeq adapter sequences, together with Illumina sample barcodes, were added in two successive PCR steps. The Illumina HiSeq platform was used with custom primers to sequence TCR alpha and beta cDNA libraries. The published analysis was carried out like this. Unique molecular identifiers were extracted from raw reads with MiGEC, and CDR3 positions were determined with MiXCR. Recombination models were inferred per individual with the repgenHMM and IGoR tools using an EM algorithm. The analysis of shared clonotypes was done with the tcR package in R, with sharing normalized by the product of cloneset sizes. Out-of-frame nonproductive sequences were analyzed to study raw recombination free of thymic and clonal selection effects. The raw public data were reprocessed by TCRdb itself: fastp quality trimming at Q25, MiXCR clonotype calling, in-frame beta chains only. Duplicate CDR3 protein sequences are folded into a single record with the most common DNA and genes. TCRdb's processing, not the study's, gives the V and J calls here. Across this sample there are approximately 680,000 distinct CDR3 sequences, with about 7% seen only once. The ten most abundant clones make up about 1.6% of the sample.

Every donor was a healthy Caucasian. Three pairs of female monozygotic twins, all aged about 18 to 29 years, were included in the twin cohort. RNA for TCR libraries was isolated from peripheral blood mononuclear cells. These same data were also listed under a study on yellow fever vaccine responses in identical twins. Per that second paper: The authors reported that the T cell response to vaccination in identical twins appeared partly convergent and partly personalized. In identical twins, the study followed T cell clones that responded to the vaccine with precision.

The receptor was isolated from a woman aged 18 to 35 in good health. The chain employs TRBV10-3 and TRBJ2-1; 9 central nucleotides agree with TRBD2. Sequenced: PBMCs. The DNA sequence is as follows: TGTGCCATCAGTCCATCCTCAGGGACTAGCTCGTACAATGAGCAGTTCTTC. Its amino acids are CAISPSSGTSSYNEQFF.